These 11 T cell receptor beta chains were sequenced from one sample in a study of type 1 regulatory T cells. MiXCR was run by TCRdb on the reads, yielding one entry per CDR3 protein. This table holds tens of thousands of distinct CDR3 sequences, almost 50% found once. Antigens for these TCRs are unknown. The sample comprised cultured non-Tr1 T cells, either the whole culture or a sorted T cell fraction (not recorded which). The receptors shown here come from a human donor in good health.

V and J are TRBV20-1 and TRBJ2-3; 9 bases agree with TRBD2. Germline CDR1 and CDR2: DFQATT and SNEGSKA (reference sequence). This CDR3 spans 16 amino acids. Trimming at V came to 0 bases and at J to 8 bases, leaving 12 bases not matched to a gene. CDR3 loop: CSARDMVAGGDRTQYF. Here the CDR3 DNA reads TGCAGTGCTAGAGATATGGTCGCGGGGGGGGATCGTACGCAGTATTTT.

This clonotype was counted between two and nine times. The V gene is TRBV20-1, the J gene TRBJ2-1; 11 bases align to TRBD2. This CDR3 has 15 residues. Per the germline V gene, CDR1 is DFQATT and CDR2 is SNEGSKA (reference sequence). V lost 3 bases to trimming and J lost 10 bases; unmatched junction nucleotides: 11. This CDR3 reads CSASATSGGRSEQFF. CDR3 in DNA: TGCAGTGCTAGTGCTACTAGCGGGGGTCGCAGCGAGCAGTTCTTC.

This chain connects TRBV30 to TRBJ1-5; TRBD1 agrees at 7 bases. The V gene end was trimmed by 2 bases and the J gene end by 7 bases; junction bases not matched to a gene: 5. The CDR3 has 13 amino acids. Looked up from germline, CDR1 is GTSNPN and CDR2 is SVGIG (reference sequence). Written as DNA, the CDR3 is TGTGCCTGGAGTCTACAGGGGCGACAGCCCCAGCATTTT. It yields the protein CAWSLQGRQPQHF.

The chain couples TRBV20-1 to TRBJ1-1, with D perhaps TRBD1 (6 bases). V lost 2 bases and J 5 bases, leaving 15 bases between the germline ends. CDR3 length: 14 residues. Germline CDR1 and CDR2: DFQATT and SNEGSKA (reference sequence). CDR3 sequence reads: CSARTTGKGTEAFF. Written as DNA, the CDR3 is TGCAGTGCTAGAACCACAGGGAAGGGGACTGAAGCTTTCTTT.

The genes are TRBV19 and TRBJ1-2; TRBD1 aligns across 7 bases. Unmatched junction bases numbered 8, after V lost 5 bases and J lost 2 bases. The CDR3 spans 15 residues. Germline-derived CDR1 and CDR2 are LNHDA and SQIVND (reference sequence). CDR3 protein: CASSLTGQANYGYTF. CDR3 coding DNA: TGTGCCAGTAGTCTTACCGGACAGGCCAACTATGGCTACACCTTC.

J is TRBJ1-4 and V is TRBV5-6, with D possibly matching TRBD1 (5 bases). CDR1 SGHDT and CDR2 YYEEEE come from the germline V gene. The CDR3 consists of 16 residues. Between the trimmed V and J ends, which lost 4 bases and 5 bases, there was a span of 18 bases. The CDR3 DNA sequence: TGTGCCAGCAGCGTGGAGGGCAGGGTGGAAAATGAAAAACTGTTTTTT. Translated: CASSVEGRVENEKLFF.

In its sample, this clonotype was seen a few times. The chain links TRBV2 to TRBJ2-2, with 7 positions matching TRBD2. The germline V gene has CDR1 SNHLY and CDR2 FYNNEI. V was pared by 11 bases and J by 1 base, with 16 bases of the junction left unmatched. This CDR3 has 17 amino acids. The CDR3 spells CAVTLSGLVRNTGELFF. CDR3 sequence (DNA): TGTGCCGTCACCCTGTCCGGACTAGTAAGGAACACCGGGGAGCTGTTTTTT. Full variable domain (remainder filled in from reference TRBV2 and TRBJ2-2): EPEVTQTPSHQVTQMGQEVILRCVPISNHLYFYWYRQILGQKVEFLVSFYNNEISEKSEIFDDQFSVERPDGSNFTLKIRSTKLEDSAMYFCAVTLSGLVRNTGELFFGEGSRLTVL.

The chain joins TRBV20-1 to TRBJ1-2, with 9 bases lining up with TRBD1. The CDR3 totals 18 residues. Germline V CDR1 and CDR2: DFQATT, SNEGSKA (reference sequence). Losses at the gene ends were 1 base for V and 4 bases for J; bases not matched to a gene: 16. The CDR3 DNA follows: TGCAGTGCTAGAGGGTTCCTTCCGGGACAGGGAGGATCCTATGGCTACACCTTC. It encodes CSARGFLPGQGGSYGYTF.

DNA for the CDR3: TGTGCCAGCAGCGAGTATCACAGGGGTCGGGATTCACCCCTCCACTTT. It codes for CASSEYHRGRDSPLHF. The chain recombines TRBV5-4 with TRBJ1-6, with 7 bases aligning to TRBD1. The germline V gene encodes CDR1 SGHNT and CDR2 YYREEE (reference sequence). The CDR3 has 16 residues. Trimming at V came to 4 bases and at J to 8 bases, leaving 12 bases not matched to a gene.

The chain is built from TRBV18 and TRBJ2-5, with 7 bases aligning to TRBD2. CDR1 and CDR2 (germline): KGHSH, LQKENI. Unmatched junction bases numbered 6, after V lost 6 bases and J lost 2 bases. CDR3 size: 14 residues. CDR3 region: CASSRGLNQETQYF. The CDR3, as DNA: TGTGCCAGCTCCCGGGGACTAAATCAAGAGACCCAGTACTTC.

The J gene is TRBJ1-1, the V gene TRBV20-1; D not resolved. The V gene's germline CDR1 is DFQATT and CDR2 SNEGSKA (reference sequence). This CDR3 has 13 residues. V lost 5 bases, J lost 0 bases, and 10 bases lay in between. CDR3 sequence: CSAPSNMNTEAFF. In nucleotides, the CDR3 is TGCAGTGCTCCTTCAAACATGAACACTGAAGCTTTCTTT.